This is a list of T cell receptor beta chains from one sample in a study of CD8 T cells in Susac syndrome. TCRdb re-analysed the immunoSEQ multiplex PCR reads in MiXCR, keeping a single row per CDR3 protein. The sample carries 400,000 to 550,000 distinct CDR3 sequences, roughly 85% recorded once. Sequenced: CD8+ T cells from PBMCs. These receptors originate from a human donor with multiple sclerosis. Both conserved end residues are part of each CDR3. A D gene is named only where the DNA matches it firmly.

v_call d_call cdr3_aa
TRBV7-7 - CASSWEESGELFF
TRBV19 TRBD2 CASSTGIAGAYTDTQYF
TRBV5-1 - CASRGRLGERSTGELFF
TRBV5-1 TRBD2 CASSLAGDTGELFF
TRBV10-3 TRBD2 CAISELASQETQYF
TRBV20-1 TRBD2 CSAPRLAGVQDTQYF
TRBV19 - CASSIAGFHNEQFF
TRBV27 - CASRSRVGPLQETQYF
TRBV30 TRBD1 CAFRGLNEQFF
TRBV21-1 - CATHRGLNTEAFF
TRBV25-1 TRBD1 CASSRTGRGLDEQYF
TRBV27 - CASSFYRDGQPQHF
TRBV7-8 - CASSLGFSEAFF
TRBV20-1 TRBD2 CSARDVFGTSLPGELFF
TRBV14 - CASSLLPEEPYEQYF
TRBV7-2 TRBD2 CASSLVPSGINEQFF
TRBV5-1 TRBD1 CASSYENRGAETQYF
TRBV4-1 TRBD1 CASSSFLHRQGGYGYTF
TRBV10-3 - CAISEFGASETLEQYF
TRBV27 - CASSSFTGRNTEAFF
TRBV7-9 - CASSRGHQPQHF
TRBV6-5 - CASSSGDPNYGYTF
TRBV27 - CASSPFGDRAFF
TRBV27 - CASSLRRVVGYTF
TRBV7-9 - CASSLIDSRGYGYTF
TRBV3-1 - CASSQDPNYGYTF
TRBV7-9 TRBD1 CASSSGTGGFTQPQHF
TRBV19 - CASSAGTAVYTF
TRBV12-3/TRBV12-4 TRBD1 CASSLGQYTEAFF
TRBV6-2/TRBV6-3 - CASMGENPNEKLFF
TRBV29-1 TRBD1 CSARGQGGTDTQYF
TRBV30 - CAWSLRAGNQPQHF
TRBV9 - CASSAGTNEGTEAFF
TRBV4-1 TRBD1 CASSPSGSRGLNTEAFF
TRBV27 - CASRPVGGPLEQYF
TRBV19 - CASSSGKGYEQYF
TRBV5-6 TRBD1 CASSYGTGRGGYTF
TRBV29-1 TRBD2 CSAGGGEETQYF
TRBV19 - CASSRDPGPYEQYF
TRBV2 - CASSGMTDTQYF
TRBV30 TRBD1 CAWSVRQGNSPLHF
TRBV12-3/TRBV12-4 - CASSLLRDTYEQYF
TRBV6-5 - CASSYRLNTEAFF
TRBV4-1 TRBD1 CASSQVDRGTEAFF
TRBV30 - CAWTVGTGNTEAFF
TRBV7-8 - CASSGWRTSSTDTQYF
TRBV27 - CASSLPGPNEKLFF
TRBV27 - CASTDVGSEQFF
TRBV27 - CASWFLESTDTQYF
TRBV5-6 TRBD2 CASSPPSGGNTGELFF
TRBV9 TRBD2 CASSVGGLAGSEQYF
TRBV7-9 TRBD1 CASSPQGVAGNTIYF
TRBV6-1 - CASSGWVADEQFF
TRBV5-6 - CASTSGRNYGYTF
TRBV30 - CAWSVVGGWKNIQYF
TRBV3-1 TRBD1 CASSSLAGTAYNEQFF
TRBV4-1 - CASSQESRLGNEQFF
TRBV27 TRBD2 CASSPSGGLQETQYF
TRBV5-1 TRBD1 CASSSTGTGALYGYTF